This entry lists 4 T cell receptor beta chains sequenced from one sample in a study of CD8 T cells in Susac syndrome. The authors reverse transcribed roughly 0.5 to 1 ug RNA with random hexamers. TCRdb reprocessed the immunoSEQ multiplex PCR reads with MiXCR, giving one entry per CDR3 protein. This sample carries roughly 140,000 distinct CDR3 sequences, roughly 95% of them seen once, and the ten largest clones take roughly 0.16%. The sequencing input was CD4+ T cells from PBMCs. Receptor source: a human donor with Susac syndrome.

V is TRBV15 and J is TRBJ2-3; D gene unclear. Trimming took off 4 bases at V and 6 bases at J, with 8 bases between the two ends. Germline CDR1 is LNHNV and CDR2 is YYDKDF (reference sequence). CDR3 length equals 12 residues. The CDR3: CATSIRADTQYF. DNA of the CDR3: TGTGCCACCAGCATACGTGCGGATACGCAGTATTTT.

In its sample, this clonotype was seen once. The rearrangement uses TRBV12-3 or TRBV12-4 and TRBJ2-3, with TRBD1 matching over 9 bases. The CDR3 extends over 16 amino acids. Trimming cost V 2 bases and J 5 bases; bases outside gene matches: 8. CDR3 nucleotides: TGTGCCAGCAGTTTACAGATGGGACAGGGAGTAGATACGCAGTATTTT. Translating it yields CASSLQMGQGVDTQYF.

The chain joins TRBV29-1 to TRBJ2-5; the D gene could be TRBD1 or TRBD2 (6 bases each). This CDR3 spans 12 amino acids. Trimming cost V 5 bases and J 4 bases, with 11 bases left between them. CDR1 is SQVTM and CDR2 is ANQGSEA in the germline V gene. The CDR3 DNA is TGCAGCGTTCGAGGGGGGCCAGAGACCCAGTACTTC. This translates into CSVRGGPETQYF.

This clonotype was observed a single time. This chain connects TRBV20-1 to TRBJ1-1, with TRBD1 matching over 10 bases. The V gene's germline CDR1 is DFQATT and CDR2 SNEGSKA (reference sequence). The CDR3 extends over 12 amino acids. Losses at the gene ends were 3 bases for V and 7 bases for J; bases not matched to a gene: 2. The CDR3 loop is CSASRTGGEAFF. The CDR3 nucleotides are TGCAGTGCTAGTAGGACAGGGGGTGAAGCTTTCTTT.